The 23 T cell receptor beta chains below all came from one sample that was sequenced in a study of blood T cell repertoires in COVID-19. Clones were read by immunoSEQ multiplex PCR, and TCRdb kept only the in-frame ones, dropping some. The table shows approximately 75,000 clones, with less than 85% occurring only once. The sequenced sample consisted of peripheral blood. The origin of the receptors is a human donor with acute or convalescent COVID-19. The donor label of this sample is uncertain.

The CDR3 protein is CASTTMTSGGIVAQYF. The DNA of the CDR3 is TGTGCCAGCACCACTATGACTAGCGGGGGCATAGTGGCCCAGTACTTC. The chain joins TRBV6-6 to TRBJ2-5; 12 bases match TRBD2. The CDR3 contains 16 residues. J lost 9 bases, V lost 7 bases, and 15 bases had no gene match. Germline V gene sequence: CDR1 MNHNY, CDR2 SVGAGI (reference sequence).

This clone was seen a few times. V is TRBV5-6 and J is TRBJ2-3, with 9 positions matching TRBD2. The CDR3 spans 16 residues. Germline V gene data show CDR1 as SGHDT and CDR2 as YYEEEE. The ends lost 2 bases at V and 2 bases at J; junction bases unmatched: 6. CDR3 amino acids: CASSLGLARNTDTQYF. The DNA for the CDR3 is TGTGCCAGCAGCTTAGGACTAGCGAGAAACACAGATACGCAGTATTTT.

This chain links TRBV5-5 with TRBJ2-2; 8 nucleotides align to TRBD2. The CDR3 is made up of 15 amino acids. Germline V gene data show CDR1 as SGHKS and CDR2 as YYEKEE (reference sequence). V dropped 4 bases and J dropped 7; count of bases not matched to a gene: 9. The CDR3 here is CASSPSAGGVGELFF. CDR3 in DNA: TGTGCCAGCAGCCCTTCTGCGGGAGGAGTCGGGGAGCTGTTTTTT.

The V call is TRBV19, the J call TRBJ2-7; D uncertain. Germline V gene lookup returns CDR1 LNHDA and CDR2 SQIVND (reference sequence). CDR3 size: 8 residues. CDR3 DNA: TGTGCCAGTAGTATAGACGGCGTC. Protein sequence: CASSIDGV.

The gene calls are TRBV27 and TRBJ2-7; a possible D gene is TRBD2 (6 bases). V lost 8 bases, J lost 3 bases, and 23 bases lay in between. The CDR3 has 16 residues. From germline, CDR1 is MNHEY and CDR2 SMNVEV (reference sequence). CDR3 bases: TGTGCCAGCTGTATGAGCGGGCTTGAACCCTACTACGAGCAGTACTTC. Translation: CASCMSGLEPYYEQYF.

For this clone: Relative to the germline gene, one junction end is altered; a read error may explain this. The V and J genes are TRBV6-5 and TRBJ1-5; D unclear. This CDR3 contains 14 residues. Per the germline V gene, CDR1 is MNHEY and CDR2 is SVGAGI. The CDR3 loop is CASSTPGSSQPQHF. The CDR3 nucleotides are TGTGCCAGCAGTACTCCGGGGAGCAGTCAGCCCCAGCATTTT.

The chain couples TRBV27 to TRBJ1-6, with 9 bases fitting TRBD1. CDR3 length: 15 residues. CDR1 is MNHEY, CDR2 SMNVEV, per germline (reference sequence). J gave up 8 bases and V 1 base, and 3 bases lay outside the gene matches. The CDR3 DNA is TGTGCCAGCAGTTTATACAGGGGGCGTGATTCACCCCTCCACTTT. Protein: CASSLYRGRDSPLHF.

The V and J genes are TRBV7-2 and TRBJ2-5, with 10 bases aligning to TRBD1. Germline V gene sequence: CDR1 SGHTA, CDR2 FQGNSA. This CDR3 contains 16 residues. V trimming: 5 bases; J trimming: 1 base; junction bases outside the gene matches: 7. The CDR3 loop is CASSKLRTGGQETQYF. CDR3 in DNA: TGTGCCAGCAGCAAACTGCGGACAGGGGGCCAAGAGACCCAGTACTTC.

This clone was observed a few times. The chain employs TRBV7-3 and TRBJ2-7; 12 bases align to TRBD2. V trimming: 2 bases; J trimming: 4 bases; junction bases outside the gene matches: 3. There are 15 residues in the CDR3. CDR1 is SGHTA and CDR2 is FQGTGA in the germline V gene. The DNA of the CDR3 is TGTGCCAGCAGCTTAGGGACTAGCGGGTCTTACGAGCAGTACTTC. Protein product: CASSLGTSGSYEQYF.

The J gene is TRBJ2-3, the V gene TRBV19, with D tentatively TRBD2 (5 bases). V was clipped by 0 bases and J by 6 bases, with 13 bases between them. Germline V gene lookup returns CDR1 LNHDA and CDR2 SQIVND (reference sequence). CDR3 length: 15 residues. CDR3 DNA sequence: TGTGCCAGTAGTATAGATTCGGCCACGGGGGATACGCAGTATTTT. This sequence encodes CASSIDSATGDTQYF. The variable domain in full, with the rest retrieved from reference TRBV19 and TRBJ2-3, is DGGITQSPKYLFRKEGQNVTLSCEQNLNHDAMYWYRQDPGQGLRLIYYSQIVNDFQKGDIAEGYSVSREKKESFPLTVTSAQKNPTAFYLCASSIDSATGDTQYFGPGTRLTVL.

The genes are TRBV11-2 and TRBJ2-7; maybe TRBD2 (6 bases). From germline, CDR1 is SGHAT and CDR2 FQNNGV. The CDR3 is made up of 14 amino acids. The V and J ends lost 5 bases and 2 bases respectively, with 13 bases between them. The CDR3 DNA reads as TGTGCCAGCAGCCCCCGGGACTTTGCCTACGAGCAGTACGTC. Translation: CASSPRDFAYEQYV.

This chain joins TRBV9 and TRBJ1-1; 11 nucleotides match TRBD1. Trimming at V came to 0 bases and at J to 5 bases, leaving 0 bases not matched to a gene. CDR1 is SGDLS and CDR2 is YYNGEE in the germline V gene. The CDR3 is 14 amino acids. The CDR3 nucleotides are TGTGCCAGCAGCGTAGGGGACAGGGGGACTGAAGCTTTCTTT. It translates to CASSVGDRGTEAFF.

The CDR3 coding sequence is TGTGCCAGCAGTTACGCGAACGTCGGTCAGCCCCAGCATTTT. This translates into CASSYANVGQPQHF. The rearrangement links TRBV6-2 or TRBV6-3 to TRBJ1-5; D call uncertain. This CDR3 spans 14 amino acids. CDR1 MNHEY and CDR2 SVGEGT come from the germline V gene. V lost 2 bases and J lost 6, with 11 bases in between.

The genes are TRBV2 and TRBJ2-7, with a tentative D call TRBD1 (6 bases). CDR3 length equals 13 residues. V gave up 4 bases and J gave up 3 bases, with 10 bases separating them. Germline V gene lookup returns CDR1 SNHLY and CDR2 FYNNEI. The CDR3 DNA follows: TGTGCCAGCAGTGTTGGACAGAACTACGAGCAGTACTTC. Translating it yields CASSVGQNYEQYF.

V and J are TRBV6-5 and TRBJ1-1; D ambiguous. Trimming left V 2 bases short and J 8 bases short, with 9 bases between. The germline gives CDR1 MNHEY, CDR2 SVGAGI. This CDR3 has 12 amino acids. CDR3 coding DNA: TGTGCCAGCAGTTACGGGCAGACCGAAGCTTTCTTT. Amino acids: CASSYGQTEAFF.

The J gene is TRBJ1-1, the V gene TRBV6-4; D is unclear. Germline CDR1 MRHNA, CDR2 SNTAGT. The CDR3 is 13 amino acids. The germline V and J ends were trimmed by 6 bases and 0 bases, with 8 bases remaining between them. CDR3 region: CASSSTVNTEAFF. The CDR3 nucleotides are TGTGCCAGCAGCTCAACAGTGAACACTGAAGCTTTCTTT.

The chain employs TRBV7-9 and TRBJ1-3; no reliable D call. This CDR3 region has 15 residues. Germline CDR1 is SEHNR and CDR2 is FQNEAQ (reference sequence). V lost 8 bases, J lost 0 bases, and 14 bases lay in between. The CDR3 DNA reads as TGTGCCAGCGGGAGGAGGCGGAGCTCTGGAAACACCATATATTTT. Residues: CASGRRRSSGNTIYF.

This clone was detected only a few times. The chain carries TRBV20-1 and TRBJ2-7, with TRBD1 as a possible D gene (6 bases). This CDR3 region has 11 residues. V was pared by 6 bases and J by 3 bases, with 9 bases between. Germline loops: CDR1 DFQATT, CDR2 SNEGSKA (reference sequence). CDR3 loop: CSAQQGYEQYV. Written as DNA, the CDR3 is TGCAGTGCCCAACAGGGCTACGAGCAGTACGTC.

The chain joins TRBV20-1 to TRBJ2-7; 7 bases fit TRBD1. The trim removed 4 bases at V and 4 bases at J, leaving 1 base unmatched. This CDR3 is 11 amino acids long. The V gene's germline CDR1 is DFQATT and CDR2 SNEGSKA (reference sequence). The CDR3 nucleotides are TGCAGTGCTAAACAGGGGTACGAGCAGTACTTC. The encoded protein is CSAKQGYEQYF.

The gene calls are TRBV19 and TRBJ2-6, with D perhaps matching TRBD1 (6 bases). The V gene's germline CDR1 is LNHDA and CDR2 SQIVND (reference sequence). Trimming removed 0 bases from V and 1 base from J, with 16 bases in between. The CDR3 consists of 19 residues. The CDR3 is CASSIDSQGYPSGANVLTF. The CDR3 nucleotides are TGTGCCAGTAGTATAGATAGCCAGGGGTACCCTTCTGGGGCCAACGTCCTGACTTTC.

The V and J genes are TRBV18 and TRBJ2-1; TRBD2 aligns across 9 bases. CDR1 and CDR2 (germline): KGHSH, LQKENI. V trimming: 8 bases; J trimming: 2 bases; junction bases outside the gene matches: 13. This CDR3 is 17 amino acids long. The CDR3: CASQSRREGRAYNEQFF. CDR3 sequence (DNA): TGTGCCAGCCAGTCAAGGCGGGAGGGCCGCGCCTACAATGAGCAGTTCTTC.

The rearrangement joins TRBV30 to TRBJ2-7; no firm D call. The CDR3 is 11 residues long. Germline-derived CDR1 and CDR2 are GTSNPN and SVGIG (reference sequence). Between the trimmed V and J ends, which lost 1 base and 4 bases, there was a span of 5 bases. In DNA form, the CDR3 reads TGTGCCTGGAGTGCTTCTTACGAGCAGTACTTC. This sequence encodes CAWSASYEQYF.

The V gene is TRBV3-1 (or the pseudogene TRBV3-2), the J gene TRBJ2-2; D is unresolved. With 5 bases removed from V and 3 bases from J, the gap between germline ends came to 7 bases. The CDR3 covers 13 residues. CDR1 is LGHDT and CDR2 is YNNKEL in the germline V gene (reference sequence). The CDR3 nucleotides are TGTGCCAGCAGCTCCCAATACACCGGGGAGCTGTTTTTT. This sequence encodes CASSSQYTGELFF.